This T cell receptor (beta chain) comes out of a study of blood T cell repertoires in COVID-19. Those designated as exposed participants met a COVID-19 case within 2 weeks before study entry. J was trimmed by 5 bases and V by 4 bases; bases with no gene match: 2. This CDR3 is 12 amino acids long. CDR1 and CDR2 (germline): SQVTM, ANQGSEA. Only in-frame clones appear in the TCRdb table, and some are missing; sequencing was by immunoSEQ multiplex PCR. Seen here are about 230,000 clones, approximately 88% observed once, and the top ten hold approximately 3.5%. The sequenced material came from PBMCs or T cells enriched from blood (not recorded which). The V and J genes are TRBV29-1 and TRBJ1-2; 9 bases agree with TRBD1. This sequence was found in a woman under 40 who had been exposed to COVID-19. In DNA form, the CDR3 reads TGCAGCGTTGGACAGGGGGTTTATGGCTACACCTTC. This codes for CSVGQGVYGYTF.